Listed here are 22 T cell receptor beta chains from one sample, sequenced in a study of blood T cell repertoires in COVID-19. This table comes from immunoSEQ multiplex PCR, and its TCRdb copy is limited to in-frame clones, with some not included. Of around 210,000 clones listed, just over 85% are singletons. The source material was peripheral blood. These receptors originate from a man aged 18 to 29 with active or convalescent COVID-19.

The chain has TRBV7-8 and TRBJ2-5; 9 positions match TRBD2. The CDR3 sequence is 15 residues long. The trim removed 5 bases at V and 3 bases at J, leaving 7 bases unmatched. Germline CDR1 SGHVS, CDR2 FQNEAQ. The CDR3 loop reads CASSRASGTEETQYF. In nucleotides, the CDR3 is TGTGCCAGCAGCCGTGCTAGCGGGACGGAAGAGACCCAGTACTTC.

CDR3 protein: CASGFEQIYGYTF. In DNA form, the CDR3 reads TGTGCTAGTGGTTTCGAACAGATCTATGGCTACACCTTC. The V and J genes are TRBV12-5 and TRBJ1-2, with D unclear. The CDR3 spans 13 residues. The V and J ends lost 3 bases and 4 bases respectively, with 9 bases between them. Germline V gives CDR1 LGHNT, CDR2 FRNRAP. The full variable domain, with the rest looked up from reference TRBV12-5 and TRBJ1-2, is DARVTQTPRHKVTEMGQEVTMRCQPILGHNTVFWYRQTMMQGLELLAYFRNRAPLDDSGMPKDRFSAEMPDATLATLKIQPSEPRDSAVYFCASGFEQIYGYTFGSGTRLTVV.

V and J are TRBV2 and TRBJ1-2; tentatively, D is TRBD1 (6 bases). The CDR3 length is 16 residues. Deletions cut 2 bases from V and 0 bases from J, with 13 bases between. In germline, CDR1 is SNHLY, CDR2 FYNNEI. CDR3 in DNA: TGTGCCAGCAGTGAAACTCGTCAGGGGTCTAACTATGGCTACACCTTC. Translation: CASSETRQGSNYGYTF. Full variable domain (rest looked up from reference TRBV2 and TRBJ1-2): EPEVTQTPSHQVTQMGQEVILRCVPISNHLYFYWYRQILGQKVEFLVSFYNNEISEKSEIFDDQFSVERPDGSNFTLKIRSTKLEDSAMYFCASSETRQGSNYGYTFGSGTRLTVV.

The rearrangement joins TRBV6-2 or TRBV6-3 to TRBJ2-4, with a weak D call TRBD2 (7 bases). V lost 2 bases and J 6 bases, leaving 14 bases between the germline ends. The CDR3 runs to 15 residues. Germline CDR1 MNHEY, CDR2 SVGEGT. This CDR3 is CASSYIGGGGNIQYF. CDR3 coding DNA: TGTGCCAGCAGTTACATAGGGGGAGGGGGAAACATTCAGTACTTC.

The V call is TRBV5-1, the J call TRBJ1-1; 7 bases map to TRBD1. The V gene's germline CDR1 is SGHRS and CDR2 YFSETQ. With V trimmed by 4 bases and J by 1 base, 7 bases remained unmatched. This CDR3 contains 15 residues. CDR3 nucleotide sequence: TGCGCCAGCAGCAGGGGACAGCCACAGAACACTGAAGCTTTCTTT. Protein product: CASSRGQPQNTEAFF.

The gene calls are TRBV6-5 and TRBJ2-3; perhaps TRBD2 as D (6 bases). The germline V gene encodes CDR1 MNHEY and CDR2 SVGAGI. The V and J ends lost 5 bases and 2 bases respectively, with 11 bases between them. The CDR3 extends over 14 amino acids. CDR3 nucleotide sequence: TGTGCCAGCAGTCAGGGACTTCTCACAGATACGCAGTATTTT. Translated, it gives CASSQGLLTDTQYF.

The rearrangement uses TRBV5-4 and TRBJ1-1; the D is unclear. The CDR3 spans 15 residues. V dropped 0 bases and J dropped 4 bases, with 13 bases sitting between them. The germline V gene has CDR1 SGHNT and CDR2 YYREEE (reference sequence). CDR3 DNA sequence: TGTGCCAGCAGCTTGGTTGGAGGATTAGGCACTGAAGCTTTCTTT. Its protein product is CASSLVGGLGTEAFF. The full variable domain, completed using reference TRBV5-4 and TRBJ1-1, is ETGVTQSPTHLIKTRGQQVTLRCSSQSGHNTVSWYQQALGQGPQFIFQYYREEENGRGNFPPRFSGLQFPNYSSELNVNALELDDSALYLCASSLVGGLGTEAFFGQGTRLTVV.

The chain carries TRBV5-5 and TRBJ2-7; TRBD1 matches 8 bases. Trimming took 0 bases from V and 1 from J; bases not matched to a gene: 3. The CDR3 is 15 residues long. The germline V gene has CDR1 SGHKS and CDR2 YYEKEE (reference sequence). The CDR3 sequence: CASSLERTGSYEQYF. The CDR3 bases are TGTGCCAGCAGCTTGGAACGGACAGGGTCCTACGAGCAGTACTTC.

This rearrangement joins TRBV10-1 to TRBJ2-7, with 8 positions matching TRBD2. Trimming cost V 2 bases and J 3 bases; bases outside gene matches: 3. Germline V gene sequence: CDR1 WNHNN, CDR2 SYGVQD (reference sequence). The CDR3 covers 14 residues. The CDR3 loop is CASSEGAGGYEQYF. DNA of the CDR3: TGCGCCAGCAGTGAGGGGGCGGGAGGCTACGAGCAGTACTTC.

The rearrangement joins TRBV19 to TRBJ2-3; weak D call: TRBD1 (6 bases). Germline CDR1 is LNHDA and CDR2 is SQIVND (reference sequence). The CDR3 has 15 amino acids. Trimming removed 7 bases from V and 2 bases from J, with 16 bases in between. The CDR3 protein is CASTYYRVITDTQYF. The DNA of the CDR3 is TGTGCCAGTACGTACTACAGGGTGATCACAGATACGCAGTATTTT.

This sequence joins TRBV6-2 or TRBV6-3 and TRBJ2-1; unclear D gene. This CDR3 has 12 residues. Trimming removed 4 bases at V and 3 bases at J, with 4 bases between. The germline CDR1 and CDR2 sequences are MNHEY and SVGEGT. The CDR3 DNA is TGTGCCAGCAGTTTAAACTACAATGAGCAGTTCTTC. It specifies CASSLNYNEQFF.

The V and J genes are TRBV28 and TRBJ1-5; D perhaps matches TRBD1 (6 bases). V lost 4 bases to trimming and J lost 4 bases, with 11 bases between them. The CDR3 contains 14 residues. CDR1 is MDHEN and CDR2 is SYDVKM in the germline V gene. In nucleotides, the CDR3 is TGTGCCAGCAGTTGGGGGACAACAAATCAGCCCCAGCATTTT. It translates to CASSWGTTNQPQHF.

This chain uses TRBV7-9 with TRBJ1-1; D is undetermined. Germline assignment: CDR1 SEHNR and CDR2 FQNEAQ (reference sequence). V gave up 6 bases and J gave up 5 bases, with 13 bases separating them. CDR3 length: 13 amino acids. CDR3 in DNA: TGTGCCAGCAGTTCACCCGGTCGGACTGAAGCTTTCTTT. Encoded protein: CASSSPGRTEAFF.

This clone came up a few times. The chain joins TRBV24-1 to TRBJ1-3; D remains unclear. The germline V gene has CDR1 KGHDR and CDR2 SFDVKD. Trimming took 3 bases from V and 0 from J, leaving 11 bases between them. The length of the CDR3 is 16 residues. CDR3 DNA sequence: TGTGCCACCAGTGATAGGGAGACGACCTCTGGAAACACCATATATTTT. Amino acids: CATSDRETTSGNTIYF.

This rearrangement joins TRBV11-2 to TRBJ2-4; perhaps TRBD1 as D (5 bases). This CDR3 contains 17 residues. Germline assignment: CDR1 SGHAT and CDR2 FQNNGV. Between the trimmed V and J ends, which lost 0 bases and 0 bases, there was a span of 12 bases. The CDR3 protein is CASSLDSLGLAKNIQYF. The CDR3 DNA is TGTGCCAGCAGCTTAGACAGCCTGGGGCTAGCCAAAAACATTCAGTACTTC.

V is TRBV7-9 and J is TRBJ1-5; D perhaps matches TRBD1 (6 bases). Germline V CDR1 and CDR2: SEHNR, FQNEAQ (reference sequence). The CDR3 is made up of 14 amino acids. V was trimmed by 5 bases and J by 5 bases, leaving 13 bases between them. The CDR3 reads CASSPWTVDQPQHF. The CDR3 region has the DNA TGTGCCAGCAGCCCCTGGACAGTCGATCAGCCCCAGCATTTT.

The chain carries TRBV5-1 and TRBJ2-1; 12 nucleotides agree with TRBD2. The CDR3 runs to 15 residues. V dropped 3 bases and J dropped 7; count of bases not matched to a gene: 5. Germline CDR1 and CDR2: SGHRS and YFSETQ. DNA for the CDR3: TGCGCCAGCAGCTCTCTAGCGGGAGGGCCTAATGAGCAGTTCTTC. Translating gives CASSSLAGGPNEQFF.

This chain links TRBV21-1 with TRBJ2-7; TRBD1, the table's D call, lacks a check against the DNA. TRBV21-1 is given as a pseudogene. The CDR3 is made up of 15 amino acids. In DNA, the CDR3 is TGTGCCAGCACCCAAACGACAGGGGGCGCCTACGAGCAGTACTTC. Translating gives CASTQTTGGAYEQYF.

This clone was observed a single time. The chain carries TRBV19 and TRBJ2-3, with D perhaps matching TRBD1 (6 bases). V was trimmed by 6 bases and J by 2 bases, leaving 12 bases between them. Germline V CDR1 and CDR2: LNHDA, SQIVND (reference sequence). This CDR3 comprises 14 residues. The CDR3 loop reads CASRRTGPTDTQYF. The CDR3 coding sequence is TGTGCCAGTAGGCGTACAGGGCCCACAGATACGCAGTATTTT.

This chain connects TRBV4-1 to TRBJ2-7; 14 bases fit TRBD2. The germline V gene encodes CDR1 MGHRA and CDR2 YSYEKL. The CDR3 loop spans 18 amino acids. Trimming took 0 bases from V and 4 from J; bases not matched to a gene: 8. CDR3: CASSQDRPWTSGRYEQYF. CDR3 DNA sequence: TGCGCCAGCAGCCAAGATCGTCCCTGGACTAGCGGGAGGTACGAGCAGTACTTC.

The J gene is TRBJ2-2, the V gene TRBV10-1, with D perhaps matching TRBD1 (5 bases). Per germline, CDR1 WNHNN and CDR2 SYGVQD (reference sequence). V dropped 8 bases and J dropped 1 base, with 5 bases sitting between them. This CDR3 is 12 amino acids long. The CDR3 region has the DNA TGCGCCAGCGGACAGAACACCGGGGAGCTGTTTTTT. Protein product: CASGQNTGELFF.

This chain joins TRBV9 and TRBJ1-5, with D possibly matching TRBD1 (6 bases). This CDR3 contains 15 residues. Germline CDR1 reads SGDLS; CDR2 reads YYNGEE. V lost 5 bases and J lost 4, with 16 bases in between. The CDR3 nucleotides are TGTGCCAGCAGTCGACAGGATCAGAGGAATCAGCCCCAGCATTTT. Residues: CASSRQDQRNQPQHF. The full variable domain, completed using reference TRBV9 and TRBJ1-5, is DSGVTQTPKHLITATGQRVTLRCSPRSGDLSVYWYQQSLDQGLQFLIQYYNGEERAKGNILERFSAQQFPDLHSELNLSSLELGDSALYFCASSRQDQRNQPQHFGDGTRLSIL.